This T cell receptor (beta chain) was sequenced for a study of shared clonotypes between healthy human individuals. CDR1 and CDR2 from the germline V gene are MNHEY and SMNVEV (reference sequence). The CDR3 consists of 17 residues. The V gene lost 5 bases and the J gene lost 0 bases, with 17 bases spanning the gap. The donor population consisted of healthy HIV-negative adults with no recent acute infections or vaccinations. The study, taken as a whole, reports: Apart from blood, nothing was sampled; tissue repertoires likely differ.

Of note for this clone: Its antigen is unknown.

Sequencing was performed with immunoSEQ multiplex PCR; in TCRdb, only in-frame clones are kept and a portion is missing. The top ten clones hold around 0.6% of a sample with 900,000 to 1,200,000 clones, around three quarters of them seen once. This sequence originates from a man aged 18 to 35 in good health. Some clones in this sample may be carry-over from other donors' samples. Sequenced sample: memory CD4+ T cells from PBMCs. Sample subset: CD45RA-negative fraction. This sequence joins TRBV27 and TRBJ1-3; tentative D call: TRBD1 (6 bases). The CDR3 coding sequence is TGTGCCAGCAGTACGCTACAGGGTAAATTCTCTGGAAACACCATATATTTT. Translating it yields CASSTLQGKFSGNTIYF.